These 15 T cell receptor beta chains share one sample of origin, sequenced in a study of blood T cells in healthy people across ages. A sample-barcoded 5' primer and a J-beta primer mix were used in a second PCR of roughly 7 to 11 cycles. TCRdb passed the 5' RACE reads through MiXCR, listing each CDR3 protein once. In the table there are around 870,000 distinct CDR3 sequences, around 26% of which are singletons. Sequencing used blood. These receptors were taken from a woman older than 75 in good health.

V is TRBV6-5 and J is TRBJ2-6; no clear D gene. The CDR3 has 14 amino acids. Germline CDR1 reads MNHEY; CDR2 reads SVGAGI. Between the trimmed V and J ends, which lost 8 bases and 2 bases, there was a span of 10 bases. For the CDR3, the DNA is TGTGCCAGCGGACGCGAGGCTGGGGCCAACGTCCTGACTTTC. Translated, it gives CASGREAGANVLTF.

To note about this clonotype: A much more abundant neighbour one base away suggests this may be a read error. The chain links TRBV7-9 to TRBJ2-1, with 7 bases fitting TRBD2. The CDR3 sequence is 12 residues long. The V segment lost 10 bases and the J segment 13 bases; nucleotides outside the gene matches: 13. CDR1 is SEHNR and CDR2 is FQNEAQ in the germline V gene (reference sequence). CDR3 region: CATVREGETQFF. Written as DNA, the CDR3 is TGTGCCACCGTTAGGGAGGGAGAGACCCAGTTCTTC. The whole variable domain, remainder taken from reference TRBV7-9 and TRBJ2-1, is DTGVSQNPRHKITKRGQNVTFRCDPISEHNRLYWYRQTLGQGPEFLTYFQNEAQLEKSRLLSDRFSAERPKGSFSTLEIQRTEQGDSAMYLCATVREGETQFFGPGTRLTVL.

This clonotype was seen repeatedly, ten times or more. The rearrangement links TRBV12-3 or TRBV12-4 to TRBJ1-2, with D hard to call. Trimming removed 6 bases at V and 2 bases at J, with 16 bases between. The CDR3 is 15 residues long. This chain's CDR3 is CASRDRRTANYGYTF. The CDR3 bases are TGTGCCAGCAGAGATCGAAGGACGGCCAACTATGGCTACACCTTC.

There are many counts of this clonotype. A read error may produce the germline difference seen at one junction end. The gene calls are TRBV12-3 or TRBV12-4 and TRBJ2-1, with 12 positions matching TRBD2. The CDR3 sequence is 13 residues long. CDR3 nucleotide sequence: TGTGCCAGCAGGGGACTAGCGGGTCCTGAGCCGTTCTTC. Translating gives CASRGLAGPEPFF.

This chain joins TRBV10-3 and TRBJ1-2, with TRBD1 matching 12 bases. The CDR3 consists of 15 residues. Germline-derived CDR1 and CDR2 are ENHRY and SYGVKD. V gave up 5 bases and J gave up 5 bases; unmatched junction bases: 6. CDR3 nucleotide sequence: TGTGCCATCAGTACTCCGGGACAGGGGGCTTATGGCTACACCTTC. It encodes CAISTPGQGAYGYTF.

The chain has TRBV11-2 and TRBJ2-2, with 10 bases fitting TRBD2. CDR3 length: 15 amino acids. J gave up 4 bases and V 4 bases, and 3 bases lay outside the gene matches. Germline CDR1 is SGHAT and CDR2 is FQNNGV. CDR3 region: CASSSSGGLTGELFF. CDR3 sequence (DNA): TGTGCCAGCAGCTCTAGCGGGGGCCTCACCGGGGAGCTGTTTTTT.

To note about this clonotype: It may be a read error: a sequence one base away is much more abundant. V usage is TRBV5-1 and J usage is TRBJ2-6; D remains unclear. CDR1 is SGHRS, CDR2 YFSETQ, per germline. CDR3 length: 16 amino acids. The CDR3 region is CVSSLSASTGANVLTF. The CDR3 region has the DNA TGCGTCAGCAGCTTGTCGGCATCTACTGGGGCCAACGTCCTGACTTTC. Filled out from reference TRBV5-1 and TRBJ2-6, the complete variable domain reads KAGVTQTPRYLIKTRGQQVTLSCSPISGHRSVSWYQQTPGQGLQFLFEYFSETQRNKGNFPGRFSGRQFSNSRSEMNVSTLELGDSALYLCVSSLSASTGANVLTFGAGSRLTVL.

Ten or more counts support this clonotype. The V and J genes are TRBV7-2 and TRBJ2-7; D gene uncertain. The CDR3 loop spans 15 amino acids. Trimming stripped 4 bases from V and 4 bases from J, with 17 bases between. The germline V gene has CDR1 SGHTA and CDR2 FQGNSA. The CDR3 DNA reads as TGTGCCAGCAGCTCCGTATCATATCCTAGATACGAGCAGTACTTC. It codes for CASSSVSYPRYEQYF.

Many counts were recorded for this clonotype. The chain employs TRBV7-2 and TRBJ2-3, with 8 bases fitting TRBD2. Losses at the gene ends were 4 bases for V and 1 base for J; bases not matched to a gene: 7. CDR3 length equals 16 residues. Per germline, CDR1 SGHTA and CDR2 FQGNSA. The CDR3 DNA sequence: TGTGCCAGCAGCTGGGCAAAGACTAGCGGCACAGATACGCAGTATTTT. Its translation: CASSWAKTSGTDTQYF. The full variable domain, in which reference TRBV7-2 and TRBJ2-3 provide the parts outside the CDR3, is GAGVSQSPSNKVTEKGKDVELRCDPISGHTALYWYRQSLGQGLEFLIYFQGNSAPDKSGLPSDRFSAERTGGSVSTLTIQRTQQEDSAVYLCASSWAKTSGTDTQYFGPGTRLTVL.

This chain joins TRBV5-6 and TRBJ2-1, with 8 bases fitting TRBD2. V trimming: 7 bases; J trimming: 6 bases; junction bases outside the gene matches: 15. Germline CDR1 reads SGHDT; CDR2 reads YYEEEE. The CDR3 runs 16 residues. DNA of the CDR3: TGTGCCAGCTCCCACGGGGGGGGTATCCCCTGCAATGAGCAGTTCTTC. It is translated as CASSHGGGIPCNEQFF.

This clonotype was counted ten times or more. V is TRBV28 and J is TRBJ2-1; 9 positions agree with TRBD1. V lost 2 bases to trimming and J lost 8 bases; unmatched junction nucleotides: 4. The germline V gene has CDR1 MDHEN and CDR2 SYDVKM. The CDR3 has 14 amino acids. The CDR3 region has the DNA TGTGCCAGCAGTTTACCGGGACAGGGCGATGAGCAGTTCTTC. It yields the protein CASSLPGQGDEQFF.

This clonotype was counted at least ten times. This chain uses TRBV12-3 or TRBV12-4 with TRBJ1-2, with 7 bases matching TRBD1. V dropped 2 bases and J dropped 5; count of bases not matched to a gene: 11. The CDR3 is 16 amino acids. In nucleotides, the CDR3 is TGTGCCAGCAGTTTAACCCAGCAGGGGGTTGGGTATGGCTACACCTTC. Protein product: CASSLTQQGVGYGYTF.

The J gene is TRBJ1-5, the V gene TRBV12-3 or TRBV12-4; D may be TRBD1 (5 bases). The CDR3 loop spans 14 amino acids. Trimming took 1 base from V and 6 from J, leaving 10 bases between them. CDR3 loop: CASSLGGRAQPQHF. The CDR3 region has the DNA TGTGCCAGCAGTTTAGGGGGCAGGGCTCAGCCCCAGCATTTT.

Comment on this clonotype: A read error may be the cause here, since a much bigger clone is one base away. The rearrangement uses TRBV3-1 and TRBJ2-3, with no clear D. V was clipped by 11 bases and J by 8 bases, with 14 bases between them. This CDR3 is built from 11 residues. Per the germline V gene, CDR1 is LGHDT and CDR2 is YNNKEL (reference sequence). CDR3 sequence (DNA): TGTGCCGGCAAGGGAACCGGTACGCAGTATTTT. It encodes CAGKGTGTQYF.

This clonotype has a count of ten or more. The chain has TRBV21-1 and TRBJ2-7; TRBD1 was called by the table and not checked on the DNA. TRBV21-1 is tagged as a pseudogene. The CDR3 totals 15 residues. The CDR3 sequence: CASSAPGQVFYEQYF. CDR3 DNA sequence: TGTGCCAGCAGCGCTCCGGGACAGGTCTTCTACGAGCAGTACTTC.